One T cell receptor beta chain is described in this entry. The data were taken from a study of blood T cell repertoires in COVID-19. Study summary: Spain, Italy and the United States supplied samples that represented acute and convalescent COVID-19.

Germline CDR1 reads PRHDT; CDR2 reads FYEKMQ (reference sequence). Trimming pared 0 bases from V and 5 bases from J, leaving 10 bases between. CDR3 length: 15 amino acids. Per the study methods: Counts of nucleated cells, estimated from reference gene primer amplification, were obtained. Generated by immunoSEQ multiplex PCR, the TCRdb table keeps only in-frame clones and is missing some. V and J calls and clone size are copied from that table; D and trimming were computed from the DNA. The sample lists about 45,000 clones, roughly 80% occurring once. This rearrangement joins TRBV13 to TRBJ2-2, with D perhaps matching TRBD1 (5 bases). The clonotype originates from a human donor in a cohort sampled during active COVID-19. Sequences were obtained from peripheral blood. The CDR3 DNA reads TGTGCCAGCAGCTTAGGGCAGGGTCAAACCGGGGAGCTGTTTTTT. This gives the protein CASSLGQGQTGELFF.